The rows below give T cell receptor beta chains drawn from one sample of a study of shared clonotypes between healthy human individuals. Here immunoSEQ multiplex PCR was the method, and the copy in TCRdb shows in-frame clones only, minus some. The sample yields 760,000 or so clones, about 96% seen once. Sequenced material: naive CD8+ T cells sorted from blood. These receptors were taken from a man in his thirties or forties in good health. CDR3s include the opening cysteine and the closing phenylalanine or tryptophan. Fields, in order: CDR3 DNA, CDR3 protein, D gene, J gene, clone size, V gene. D genes are given only for firm matches. Only part of the rows carry a size: once, few, many, or a class if the clone is expanded.

DNA: TGTGCCAGCAGTTACCCGACAGGGGTGGAGCAAGAGACCCAGTACTTC; CDR3: CASSYPTGVEQETQYF; D: TRBD1; J: TRBJ2-5; size: -; V: TRBV6-5
DNA: TGTGCCAGCAGTTTATTTTCCGATGGCTCCGAGCAGTTCTTC; CDR3: CASSLFSDGSEQFF; D: -; J: TRBJ2-1; size: -; V: TRBV27
DNA: TGTGCCAGCAGCGTAGAGGCGGGAGGCCCTTACGAGCAGTACTTC; CDR3: CASSVEAGGPYEQYF; D: TRBD2; J: TRBJ2-7; size: -; V: TRBV9
DNA: TGTGCCAGCAGCTCAGGGCTATCCTACAATGAGCAGTTCTTC; CDR3: CASSSGLSYNEQFF; D: -; J: TRBJ2-1; size: -; V: TRBV7-9
DNA: TGTGCCAGCAGCATGCAAGGTAGCGGCCAAGATACGCAGTATTTT; CDR3: CASSMQGSGQDTQYF; D: -; J: TRBJ2-3; size: -; V: TRBV27
DNA: TGTGCCAGCAGTACGGCCCGGGGCCCCTACGAGCAGTACTTC; CDR3: CASSTARGPYEQYF; D: -; J: TRBJ2-7; size: -; V: TRBV27
DNA: TGTGCCAGCAGCTTCCTGTCTGGGATAGCGGGAGTGGAGGAGGATGAGCAGTTCTTC; CDR3: CASSFLSGIAGVEEDEQFF; D: TRBD2; J: TRBJ2-1; size: once; V: TRBV7-2
DNA: TGTGCCAGCAGTGTTAGGGCCTTCTCCTACAATGAGCAGTTCTTC; CDR3: CASSVRAFSYNEQFF; D: -; J: TRBJ2-1; size: -; V: TRBV6-6
DNA: TGCGCCAGCAGCCTCCGCATAGGGGGTACTAATGAAAAACTGTTTTTT; CDR3: CASSLRIGGTNEKLFF; D: -; J: TRBJ1-4; size: -; V: TRBV4-1
DNA: TGTGCCAGCAGTTTATCGGTCCGGACAGGGCGGGGGTCTGACTATGGCTACACCTTC; CDR3: CASSLSVRTGRGSDYGYTF; D: TRBD1; J: TRBJ1-2; size: -; V: TRBV27
DNA: TGTGCCAGCAGTGAGAGGGGAGGCACTGAAGCTTTCTTT; CDR3: CASSERGGTEAFF; D: -; J: TRBJ1-1; size: -; V: TRBV6-1
DNA: TGTGCCGCTGCCGGAGGGGGCTTCTACGAGCAGTACTTC; CDR3: CAAAGGGFYEQYF; D: -; J: TRBJ2-7; size: -; V: TRBV6-5
DNA: TGCAGCGTAGGGGGGATAGCGGGAGTTCGCACAGATACGCAGTATTTT; CDR3: CSVGGIAGVRTDTQYF; D: TRBD2; J: TRBJ2-3; size: -; V: TRBV29-1
DNA: TGTGCCAGCAGCTACCGGGCAGGGAGGTACGAGCAGTACTTC; CDR3: CASSYRAGRYEQYF; D: -; J: TRBJ2-7; size: -; V: TRBV7-9
DNA: TGTGCCAGTAGTATTGGTTCAAGCTACAATGAGCAGTTCTTC; CDR3: CASSIGSSYNEQFF; D: -; J: TRBJ2-1; size: once; V: TRBV19
DNA: TGTGCCAGCAGTTTATCAATAGAGAATAGCAATCAGCCCCAGCATTTT; CDR3: CASSLSIENSNQPQHF; D: -; J: TRBJ1-5; size: -; V: TRBV27
DNA: TGTGCCAGCAGTGAGGATTCCTCTGGACAGGCATACAATGAGCAGTTCTTC; CDR3: CASSEDSSGQAYNEQFF; D: TRBD1; J: TRBJ2-1; size: -; V: TRBV6-1
DNA: TGTGCCAGCAGCCCGCCTCTGTTGGGCACCACAGATACGCAGTATTTT; CDR3: CASSPPLLGTTDTQYF; D: -; J: TRBJ2-3; size: -; V: TRBV7-9
DNA: TGTGCCAGCAGTGACAATCGGATTACTGAAGCTTTCTTT; CDR3: CASSDNRITEAFF; D: -; J: TRBJ1-1; size: -; V: TRBV27
DNA: TGCAGCGGCCAGGCAGGGGGCTTGGGAGAGACCCAGTACTTC; CDR3: CSGQAGGLGETQYF; D: TRBD1; J: TRBJ2-5; size: -; V: TRBV29-1
DNA: TGCAGCGTTGACGCGGCGAACACTGAAGCTTTCTTT; CDR3: CSVDAANTEAFF; D: -; J: TRBJ1-1; size: -; V: TRBV29-1
DNA: TGTGCCAGCAGACCTTTTAGCGGGAGTACAGATACGCAGTATTTT; CDR3: CASRPFSGSTDTQYF; D: TRBD2; J: TRBJ2-3; size: -; V: TRBV27
DNA: TGTGCCTGGAGTGTTAAGGGGGCGGACAATGAGCAGTTCTTC; CDR3: CAWSVKGADNEQFF; D: TRBD1; J: TRBJ2-1; size: -; V: TRBV30
DNA: TGTGCCTGGAGTGTACAGGGGTTGGAGGGGTATTTT; CDR3: CAWSVQGLEGYF; D: -; J: TRBJ2-3; size: once; V: TRBV30
DNA: TGTGCCAGCAGCTTGATAGGGGCGGTTGAGCTGTTTTTT; CDR3: CASSLIGAVELFF; D: -; J: TRBJ1-4; size: -; V: TRBV5-6
DNA: TGCGCCAGCAGCCAAATCCCTTGGGGCCTTAACACTGAAGCTTTCTTT; CDR3: CASSQIPWGLNTEAFF; D: -; J: TRBJ1-1; size: -; V: TRBV4-3
DNA: TGTGCCTGGAGTGTCGGCACCCAAGAGACCCAGTACTTC; CDR3: CAWSVGTQETQYF; D: -; J: TRBJ2-5; size: -; V: TRBV30
DNA: TGTGCCAGCAGCCCTGCACCGAGCTCCTACGAGCAGTACTTC; CDR3: CASSPAPSSYEQYF; D: -; J: TRBJ2-7; size: once; V: TRBV9
DNA: TGCGCCAGCAGCCCCCGGAGCGGAGGCACAGATACGCAGTATTTT; CDR3: CASSPRSGGTDTQYF; D: -; J: TRBJ2-3; size: -; V: TRBV5-1
DNA: TGTGCCAGCAGGGGTATACGTAACTATGGCTACACCTTC; CDR3: CASRGIRNYGYTF; D: -; J: TRBJ1-2; size: -; V: TRBV28
DNA: TGCGCCAGCAGCCACCCCGGCGGGGGAAGCTCCTACAATGAGCAGTTCTTC; CDR3: CASSHPGGGSSYNEQFF; D: TRBD2; J: TRBJ2-1; size: -; V: TRBV4-1
DNA: TGTGCCAGCAGCGAGGGACAGGGACCCTACGAGCAGTACTTC; CDR3: CASSEGQGPYEQYF; D: TRBD1; J: TRBJ2-7; size: -; V: TRBV5-6
DNA: TGTGCCAGCTCGGGACAGGGGTTACAAGAGACCCAGTACTTC; CDR3: CASSGQGLQETQYF; D: TRBD1; J: TRBJ2-5; size: -; V: TRBV6-5
DNA: TGTGCAAGTCGCTTAGTCAGGGGGCGCTTGGGACTAGCGGGAGGGCCGGTCTACAATGAGCAGTTCTTC; CDR3: CASRLVRGRLGLAGGPVYNEQFF; D: -; J: TRBJ2-1; size: -; V: TRBV12-2
DNA: TGCGCCAGCAGCCAAGATATAACTAGCGGGAACTACAATGAGCAGTTCTTC; CDR3: CASSQDITSGNYNEQFF; D: TRBD2; J: TRBJ2-1; size: -; V: TRBV4-3
DNA: TGTGCCAGCAGCCCTCTAGCGGGAGTTCATGAGCAGTTCTTC; CDR3: CASSPLAGVHEQFF; D: TRBD2; J: TRBJ2-1; size: once; V: TRBV4-2